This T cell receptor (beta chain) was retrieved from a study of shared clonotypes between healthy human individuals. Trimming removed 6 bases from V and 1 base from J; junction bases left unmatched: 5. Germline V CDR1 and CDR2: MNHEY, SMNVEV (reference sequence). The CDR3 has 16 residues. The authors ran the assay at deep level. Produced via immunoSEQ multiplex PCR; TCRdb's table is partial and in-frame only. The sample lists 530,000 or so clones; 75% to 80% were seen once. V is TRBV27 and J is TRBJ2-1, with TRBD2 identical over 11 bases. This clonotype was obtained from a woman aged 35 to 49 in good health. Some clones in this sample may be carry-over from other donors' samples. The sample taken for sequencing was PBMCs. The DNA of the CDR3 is TGTGCCAGCAGCCAGGGACTAGCGGCTTCCTACAATGAGCAGTTCTTC. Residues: CASSQGLAASYNEQFF.